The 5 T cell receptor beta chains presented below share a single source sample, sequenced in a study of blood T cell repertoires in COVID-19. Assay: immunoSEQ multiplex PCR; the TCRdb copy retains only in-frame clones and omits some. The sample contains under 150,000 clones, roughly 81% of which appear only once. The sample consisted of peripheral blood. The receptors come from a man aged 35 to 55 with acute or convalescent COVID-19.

CDR3 coding DNA: TGTGCCTGGACCGATTCTGGATGGGAGGGGAACACTGAAGCTTTCTTT. It encodes CAWTDSGWEGNTEAFF. The chain uses TRBV30 and TRBJ1-1; no definite D call. Germline values: CDR1 GTSNPN, CDR2 SVGIG (reference sequence). This CDR3 region has 16 residues. Trimming took off 4 bases at V and 1 base at J, with 19 bases between the two ends.

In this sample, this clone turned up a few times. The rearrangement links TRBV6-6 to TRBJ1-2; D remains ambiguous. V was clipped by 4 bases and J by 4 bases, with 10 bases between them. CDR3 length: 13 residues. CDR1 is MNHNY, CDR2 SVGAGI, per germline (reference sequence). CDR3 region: CASSFRNPYGYTF. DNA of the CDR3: TGTGCCAGCAGTTTCAGGAACCCCTATGGCTACACCTTC.

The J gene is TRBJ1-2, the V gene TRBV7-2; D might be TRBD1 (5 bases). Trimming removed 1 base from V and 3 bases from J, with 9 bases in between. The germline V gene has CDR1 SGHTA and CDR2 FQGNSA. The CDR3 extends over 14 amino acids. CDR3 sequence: CASSLGPGDYGYTF. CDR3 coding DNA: TGTGCCAGCAGCTTAGGGCCGGGGGACTATGGCTACACCTTC.

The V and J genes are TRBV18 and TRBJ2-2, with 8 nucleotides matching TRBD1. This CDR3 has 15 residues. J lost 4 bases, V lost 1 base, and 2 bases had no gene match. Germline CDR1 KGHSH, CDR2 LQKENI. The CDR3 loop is CASSPRQGPTGELFF. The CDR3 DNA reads TGTGCCAGCTCACCACGACAGGGGCCCACCGGGGAGCTGTTTTTT. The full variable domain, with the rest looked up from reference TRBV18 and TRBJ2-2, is NAGVMQNPRHLVRRRGQEARLRCSPMKGHSHVYWYRQLPEEGLKFMVYLQKENIIDESGMPKERFSAEFPKEGPSILRIQQVVRGDSAAYFCASSPRQGPTGELFFGEGSRLTVL.

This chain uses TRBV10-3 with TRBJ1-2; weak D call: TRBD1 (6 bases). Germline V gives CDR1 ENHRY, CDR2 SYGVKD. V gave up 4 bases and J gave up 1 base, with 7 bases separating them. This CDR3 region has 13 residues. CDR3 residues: CAISVQGNYGYTF. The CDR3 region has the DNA TGTGCCATCAGTGTACAGGGTAACTATGGCTACACCTTC.